Listed below are T cell receptor beta chains from one sample, sequenced in a study of sequential checkpoint blockade in melanoma. The data were produced by immunoSEQ multiplex PCR, yet TCRdb's version contains in-frame clones alone and is incomplete. The sample holds about 13,000 clones; roughly four fifths are singletons and the top ten take 25% to 30%. The input for sequencing was CD8+ T cells sorted from blood (inferred from file names), taken from a patient given nivolumab and ipilimumab in sequence. The source is a human donor with melanoma. CDR3s include the opening cysteine and the closing phenylalanine or tryptophan. A D gene is named only where the DNA matches it firmly. Part of the rows lack a size; the others show once, few, many or a class for expanded clones.

size,V,J,D,CDR3,DNA
NA,TRBV7-9,TRBJ2-1,NA,CASSLAGSYNEQFF,TGTGCCAGCAGCTTAGCTGGGAGCTACAATGAGCAGTTCTTC
NA,TRBV2,TRBJ1-5,NA,CASSHESNQPQHF,TGTGCCAGCAGCCACGAGAGCAATCAGCCCCAGCATTTT
NA,TRBV7-8,TRBJ1-5,TRBD1,CASSPGQENQPQHF,TGTGCCAGCAGCCCTGGACAGGAGAATCAGCCCCAGCATTTT
medium-sized,TRBV10-2,TRBJ1-5,TRBD1,CASSLQGTQPQHF,TGCGCCAGCAGTCTACAGGGGACTCAGCCCCAGCATTTT
once,TRBV2,TRBJ1-2,NA,CASSEGGTPNYGYTF,TGTGCCAGCAGTGAAGGGGGGACACCGAACTATGGCTACACCTTC
NA,TRBV19,TRBJ1-2,NA,CASHPRYGYTF,TGTGCCAGCCACCCGCGCTATGGCTACACCTTC
NA,TRBV6-1,TRBJ1-5,NA,CASSSTDYSNQPQHF,TGTGCCAGCAGTTCCACAGACTATAGCAATCAGCCCCAGCATTTT
few,TRBV29-1,TRBJ2-7,NA,CSVGGGPLYEQYF,TGCAGCGTTGGTGGAGGCCCCCTCTACGAGCAGTACTTC
once,TRBV10-3,TRBJ2-7,NA,CAISDRGGSYEQYF,TGTGCCATCAGTGATAGGGGCGGATCCTACGAGCAGTACTTC
NA,TRBV4-2,TRBJ2-3,NA,CASSQLKPGEISGDTQYF,TGTGCCAGCAGCCAATTAAAGCCGGGAGAAATATCGGGAGATACGCAGTATTTT
NA,TRBV6-5,TRBJ2-3,NA,CASSYSSPGDTQYF,TGTGCCAGCAGTTACTCGAGCCCGGGAGATACGCAGTATTTT
NA,TRBV9,TRBJ2-2,TRBD1,CASTLTGTGELFF,TGTGCCAGCACCCTGACAGGGACCGGGGAGCTGTTTTTT
NA,TRBV9,TRBJ1-1,NA,CASSVVGGEDTEAFF,TGTGCCAGCAGCGTAGTAGGAGGCGAGGACACTGAAGCTTTCTTT
NA,TRBV4-1,TRBJ1-3,NA,CASSPHFQNSGNTIYF,TGCGCCAGCAGCCCCCATTTCCAGAACTCTGGAAACACCATATATTTT
NA,TRBV27,TRBJ2-7,TRBD1,CASSPPDRRSYEQYF,TGTGCCAGCAGTCCCCCGGACAGGCGGTCCTACGAGCAGTACTTC
few,TRBV9,TRBJ2-5,TRBD2,CASTRSGRPQETQYF,TGTGCCAGCACCCGGAGCGGGAGGCCCCAAGAGACCCAGTACTTC
NA,TRBV27,TRBJ2-1,NA,CASSLGSGLYNEQFF,TGTGCCAGCAGTTTAGGTAGCGGATTATACAATGAGCAGTTCTTC
NA,TRBV27,TRBJ2-5,TRBD1,CASSLHRGQETQYF,TGTGCCAGCAGCCTCCACAGGGGGCAGGAGACCCAGTACTTC
NA,TRBV11-2,TRBJ2-7,TRBD1,CASSLDSSGQASYEQYF,TGTGCCAGCAGCTTAGACTCATCGGGACAGGCTTCCTACGAGCAGTACTTC
NA,TRBV5-1,TRBJ2-1,TRBD1,CARSGTGIYNEQFF,TGCGCCAGGTCCGGGACAGGGATCTACAATGAGCAGTTCTTC
NA,TRBV10-3,TRBJ1-1,TRBD1,CATNRDRVPLLNMNTEAFF,TGTGCCACAAACCGGGACAGGGTGCCTCTTCTAAACATGAACACTGAAGCTTTCTTT
NA,TRBV19,TRBJ1-5,NA,CASRRQTLLHQPQHF,TGTGCCAGCAGAAGACAGACTTTACTCCATCAGCCCCAGCATTTT
NA,TRBV2,TRBJ2-1,TRBD2,CASRETSGGLIYNEQFF,TGTGCCAGCAGAGAGACTAGCGGGGGGTTAATATACAATGAGCAGTTCTTC
NA,TRBV30,TRBJ2-3,TRBD1,CAWSVKGAQKRSTDTQYF,TGTGCCTGGAGTGTTAAGGGGGCCCAAAAAAGGAGCACAGATACGCAGTATTTT
NA,TRBV6-5,TRBJ1-6,TRBD1,CASSVGTGGSPLHF,TGTGCCAGCAGTGTGGGGACAGGGGGATCACCCCTCCACTTT
once,TRBV7-3,TRBJ1-1,NA,CASSSQSPQVFRDTEAFF,TGTGCCAGCAGCTCCCAAAGCCCACAGGTTTTTCGTGACACTGAAGCTTTCTTT
NA,TRBV7-9,TRBJ1-5,NA,CASSFTGPGQPQHF,TGTGCCAGCAGCTTTACAGGGCCGGGGCAGCCCCAGCATTTT
NA,TRBV19,TRBJ2-1,TRBD2,CASKKREGPREQFF,TGTGCCAGTAAAAAGCGGGAGGGTCCTAGGGAGCAGTTCTTC
NA,TRBV11-2,TRBJ2-3,NA,CASSSANSTDTQYF,TGTGCCAGCAGCTCTGCGAACAGCACAGATACGCAGTATTTT
NA,TRBV4-1,TRBJ2-1,TRBD2,CASSGLAVNEQFF,TGCGCCAGTTCGGGACTAGCAGTTAATGAGCAGTTCTTC
NA,TRBV27,TRBJ2-7,TRBD1,CASGDRSIEQYF,TGTGCCAGCGGGGACAGGTCTATTGAGCAGTACTTC
NA,TRBV11-2,TRBJ2-7,TRBD2,CASSISGRAYEQYF,TGTGCCAGCAGCATTAGCGGGAGGGCCTACGAGCAGTACTTC
NA,TRBV6-1,TRBJ1-2,NA,CASSDGRGGIFLDGYTF,TGTGCCAGCAGTGATGGCCGGGGAGGAATCTTTCTGGATGGCTACACCTTC
NA,TRBV4-3,TRBJ2-2,NA,CASSQGSAENTGELFF,TGCGCCAGCAGCCAAGGGTCAGCGGAGAACACCGGGGAGCTGTTTTTT
NA,TRBV7-9,TRBJ1-2,TRBD1,CASSLAWDRVGGYTF,TGTGCCAGCAGCTTAGCCTGGGACAGGGTTGGTGGCTACACCTTC
NA,TRBV28,TRBJ2-5,TRBD2,CASGGGLQETQYF,TGTGCCAGCGGCGGGGGACTCCAGGAGACCCAGTACTTC
NA,TRBV2,TRBJ2-7,NA,CATHVGQTYEQYF,TGTGCCACCCACGTTGGACAGACCTACGAGCAGTACTTC
NA,TRBV6-1,TRBJ1-2,NA,CASRYQGSNYGYTF,TGTGCCAGCAGATATCAGGGGTCCAACTATGGCTACACCTTC
NA,TRBV7-9,TRBJ2-7,TRBD2,CASSLVGGRAREQYF,TGTGCCAGCAGCTTAGTTGGCGGGAGGGCCCGGGAGCAGTACTTC
NA,TRBV27,TRBJ2-2,NA,CASSSTGTYTGELFF,TGTGCCAGCAGTTCAACCGGGACATACACCGGGGAGCTGTTTTTT
NA,TRBV28,TRBJ2-7,NA,CASSSRIYDRSHLAYEQYF,TGTGCCAGCAGTTCCCGGATCTACGACAGGTCCCACCTAGCCTACGAGCAGTACTTC
once,TRBV5-1,TRBJ2-5,NA,CASSLAGLQETQYF,TGCGCCAGCAGCTTGGCAGGCCTCCAAGAGACCCAGTACTTC
NA,TRBV4-3,TRBJ2-7,NA,CASSPTVSYEQYF,TGCGCCAGCAGCCCGACAGTCTCCTACGAGCAGTACTTC
NA,TRBV10-1,TRBJ1-5,TRBD1,CASSKGQGDQPQHF,TGCGCCAGCAGTAAGGGACAGGGGGATCAGCCCCAGCATTTT
NA,TRBV7-6,TRBJ2-1,TRBD2,CASSLGSAGGPNEQFF,TGTGCCAGCAGCTTAGGGTCGGCGGGAGGTCCCAATGAGCAGTTCTTC
NA,TRBV7-9,TRBJ2-7,TRBD1,CASSLTKDRATYEQYF,TGTGCCAGCAGCTTAACTAAGGACAGGGCCACCTACGAGCAGTACTTC
few,TRBV7-8,TRBJ2-1,TRBD1,CASSTRQGRHNEQFF,TGTGCCAGCAGCACACGACAGGGACGGCACAATGAGCAGTTCTTC
NA,TRBV7-5,TRBJ2-3,NA,CARGTSGSADTQYF,TGTGCCAGAGGGACTAGCGGGAGCGCAGATACGCAGTATTTT
NA,TRBV5-4,TRBJ1-5,NA,CASRPIGKPQHF,TGTGCCAGCAGACCCATCGGGAAGCCCCAGCATTTT
NA,TRBV11-2,TRBJ1-1,NA,CASSLGGLGRNTEAFF,TGTGCCAGCAGCTTAGGAGGGCTAGGGAGGAACACTGAAGCTTTCTTT